A single sample is the source of the 30 T cell receptor beta chains below, sequenced in a study of blood T cell repertoires in COVID-19. Assay: immunoSEQ multiplex PCR; the TCRdb copy retains only in-frame clones and omits some. The sample has tens of thousands of clones, about 77% seen once; the top ten hold 35% to 55%. Source material: peripheral blood. The receptors originated from a man aged 70-80 years with active or convalescent COVID-19.

This chain connects TRBV5-6 to TRBJ2-3; D call uncertain. Germline CDR1 is SGHDT and CDR2 is YYEEEE. This CDR3 is 18 amino acids long. Deletions cut 1 base from V and 2 bases from J, with 20 bases between. The chain's CDR3 is CASSLRYRLVYNTDTQYF. CDR3 nucleotide sequence: TGTGCCAGCAGCTTGAGGTACCGGCTAGTCTACAACACAGATACGCAGTATTTT.

V is TRBV3-1 (or the pseudogene TRBV3-2) and J is TRBJ2-7; 7 positions match TRBD2. Germline V gene sequence: CDR1 LGHDT, CDR2 YNNKEL (reference sequence). The CDR3 contains 14 residues. V was pared by 5 bases and J by 3 bases, with 7 bases of the junction left unmatched. The CDR3 DNA is TGTGCCAGCAGCAAACAGGCGGGGGACTACGAGCAGTACTTC. This translates into CASSKQAGDYEQYF.

The chain has TRBV15 and TRBJ1-1; no firm D call. The V gene lost 5 bases and the J gene lost 1 base, with 8 bases spanning the gap. This CDR3 contains 13 residues. Germline values: CDR1 LNHNV, CDR2 YYDKDF (reference sequence). CDR3 region: CATSLKPNTEAFF. The CDR3 bases are TGTGCCACCAGCCTTAAGCCGAACACTGAAGCTTTCTTT. Using reference TRBV15 and TRBJ1-1 for the parts outside the CDR3, the full variable domain is DAMVIQNPRYQVTQFGKPVTLSCSQTLNHNVMYWYQQKSSQAPKLLFHYYDKDFNNEADTPDNFQSRRPNTSFCFLDIRSPGLGDTAMYLCATSLKPNTEAFFGQGTRLTVV.

The rearrangement joins TRBV4-2 to TRBJ1-6; 7 nucleotides agree with TRBD1. There are 13 residues in the CDR3. In germline, CDR1 is LGHNA, CDR2 YNFKEQ. The ends lost 3 bases at V and 9 bases at J; junction bases unmatched: 2. This chain's CDR3 is CASSQGQISPLHF. CDR3 sequence (DNA): TGTGCCAGCAGCCAGGGACAGATTTCACCCCTCCACTTT.

This clone was seen more than once but under ten times. The chain combines TRBV11-2 with TRBJ2-5; D unclear. There are 16 residues in the CDR3. Germline CDR1 is SGHAT and CDR2 is FQNNGV. The V and J ends lost 4 bases and 4 bases respectively, with 19 bases between them. DNA of the CDR3: TGTGCCAGCAGCTCCCTGAGTAGGTGGGCACGAGAGACCCAGTACTTC. Translated, it gives CASSSLSRWARETQYF.

With regard to this clone: An end of the junction does not agree with germline; a read error may underlie this. This rearrangement joins TRBV7-7 to TRBJ2-1; 7 bases are a match to TRBD2. Germline CDR1 and CDR2: SSHAT and FNYEAQ (reference sequence). The CDR3 contains 13 residues. Written as DNA, the CDR3 is TGTGCTAGCAGCCCAGGACTAGGTAGTGAGCAGTTCTTC. This gives the protein CASSPGLGSEQFF.

V usage is TRBV5-1 and J usage is TRBJ2-3, with TRBD2 as a possible D gene (6 bases). This CDR3 is built from 15 residues. Trimming left V 0 bases short and J 2 bases short, with 10 bases between. Germline V gene data show CDR1 as SGHRS and CDR2 as YFSETQ. The CDR3 spells CASSLGQRVTDTQYF. The CDR3 nucleotides read TGCGCCAGCAGCTTGGGGCAGCGGGTCACAGATACGCAGTATTTT.

The CDR3 DNA reads as TGTGCCAGCAGTTACTCGGCGGGGATAAAGAACACTGAAGCTTTCTTT. Its translation is CASSYSAGIKNTEAFF. The V gene is TRBV6-5, the J gene TRBJ1-1; D is undetermined. In germline, CDR1 is MNHEY, CDR2 SVGAGI. The CDR3 spans 16 residues. Deletions cut 0 bases from V and 1 base from J, with 12 bases between.

This chain joins TRBV24-1 and TRBJ1-2; possible D gene TRBD1, 5 bases. Germline CDR1 KGHDR, CDR2 SFDVKD. The CDR3 runs 18 residues. Trimming stripped 2 bases from V and 3 bases from J, with 21 bases between. CDR3 coding DNA: TGTGCCACCAGTGATTCGGCTTTTGAGGTTGAAGGGGACTATGGCTACACCTTC. Protein sequence: CATSDSAFEVEGDYGYTF.

This clone has only a few counts. The chain recombines TRBV9 with TRBJ1-2; TRBD1 agrees at 8 bases. The V segment lost 6 bases and the J segment 9 bases; nucleotides outside the gene matches: 7. Germline-derived CDR1 and CDR2 are SGDLS and YYNGEE. The CDR3 contains 12 residues. The CDR3, as DNA: TGTGCCAGCACCTCCGGACAGGGCAGCTACACCTTC. Amino acids: CASTSGQGSYTF.

This CDR3 reads CASTPGLAGLTSYEQYF. For the CDR3, the DNA is TGTGCCAGCACCCCGGGACTAGCGGGATTAACCTCCTACGAGCAGTACTTC. The chain recombines TRBV6-2 or TRBV6-3 with TRBJ2-7; 13 bases are shared with TRBD2. The ends lost 7 bases at V and 0 bases at J; junction bases unmatched: 9. From germline, CDR1 is MNHEY and CDR2 SVGEGT. This CDR3 region has 17 residues.

This clone was recorded a few times. The rearrangement uses TRBV15 and TRBJ1-4; 11 bases match TRBD1. Germline V gene lookup returns CDR1 LNHNV and CDR2 YYDKDF (reference sequence). V was pared by 5 bases and J by 7 bases, with 3 bases of the junction left unmatched. This CDR3 contains 14 residues. Here the CDR3 DNA reads TGTGCCACCAGCCGGGACAGGGGGTCTGAAAAACTGTTTTTT. It codes for CATSRDRGSEKLFF. The complete variable domain, with remaining parts taken from reference TRBV15 and TRBJ1-4, reads DAMVIQNPRYQVTQFGKPVTLSCSQTLNHNVMYWYQQKSSQAPKLLFHYYDKDFNNEADTPDNFQSRRPNTSFCFLDIRSPGLGDTAMYLCATSRDRGSEKLFFGSGTQLSVL.

This chain connects TRBV7-2 to TRBJ1-2; no firm D call. The CDR3 runs 12 residues. The V and J ends lost 5 bases and 2 bases respectively, with 6 bases between them. Germline-derived CDR1 and CDR2 are SGHTA and FQGNSA. CDR3 in amino acids: CASSPYNYGYTF. CDR3 sequence (DNA): TGTGCCAGCAGCCCCTACAACTATGGCTACACCTTC.

As concerns this clone: Within the sample, other DNA sequences also encode this same CDR3. V is TRBV11-3 and J is TRBJ2-1; D is ambiguous. Trimming pared 3 bases from V and 8 bases from J, leaving 5 bases between. The CDR3 is 11 amino acids. Per germline, CDR1 SGHNT and CDR2 YENEEA. The CDR3 DNA reads as TGTGCCAGCAGCTTCGGTGATGAGCAGTTCTTC. Amino acid sequence: CASSFGDEQFF.

The chain is built from TRBV25-1 and TRBJ2-5; weak D call: TRBD2 (6 bases). CDR1 and CDR2 (germline): MGHDK, SYGVNS. V was trimmed by 3 bases and J by 1 base, leaving 12 bases between them. The CDR3 consists of 15 residues. The CDR3 here is CASSELRRGQETQYF. DNA for the CDR3: TGTGCCAGCAGTGAGCTCCGGCGGGGCCAAGAGACCCAGTACTTC.

This clone came up once. The CDR3 DNA is TGTGCCGCTCGGACTAGCGGGAGGTCAGATACGCAGTATTTT. As protein: CAARTSGRSDTQYF. The J gene is TRBJ2-3, the V gene TRBV19; TRBD2 aligns across 14 bases. V gave up 11 bases and J gave up 4 bases; unmatched junction bases: 5. The germline CDR1 and CDR2 sequences are LNHDA and SQIVND (reference sequence). The CDR3 spans 14 residues.

The gene calls are TRBV7-8 and TRBJ1-5, with a tentative D call TRBD1 (6 bases). Germline V gene sequence: CDR1 SGHVS, CDR2 FQNEAQ. Deletions cut 5 bases from V and 6 bases from J, with 14 bases between. This CDR3 comprises 14 residues. CDR3 loop: CASSPRGPLQPQHF. DNA for the CDR3: TGTGCCAGCAGCCCCAGGGGCCCCCTTCAGCCCCAGCATTTT.

This chain links TRBV11-2 with TRBJ2-1, with TRBD2 matching over 9 bases. The germline V gene has CDR1 SGHAT and CDR2 FQNNGV. The CDR3 consists of 16 residues. Losses at the gene ends were 2 bases for V and 9 bases for J; bases not matched to a gene: 11. This CDR3 is CASSLLLRGGLVEQFF. The CDR3 nucleotides are TGTGCCAGCAGCTTACTCTTGCGGGGGGGTTTGGTTGAGCAGTTCTTC.

This rearrangement joins TRBV9 to TRBJ2-2, with TRBD2 identical over 14 bases. Trimming at V came to 4 bases and at J to 7 bases, leaving 6 bases not matched to a gene. The CDR3 is 16 amino acids. Germline V gene lookup returns CDR1 SGDLS and CDR2 YYNGEE. The CDR3 is CASSLGTSGRGGELFF. The CDR3 bases are TGTGCCAGCAGCCTCGGGACTAGCGGGAGAGGCGGGGAGCTGTTTTTT.

The rearrangement links TRBV14 to TRBJ1-2; unclear D gene. V was shortened by 1 base and J by 5 bases, with 14 bases between the two germline ends. CDR1 SGHDN and CDR2 FVKESK come from the germline V gene. The CDR3 runs 15 residues. For the CDR3, the DNA is TGTGCCAGCAGCCAAGCCCTCGGGGAGAGATATGGCTACACCTTC. It translates to CASSQALGERYGYTF.

The V gene is TRBV3-1 (or the pseudogene TRBV3-2), the J gene TRBJ2-3, with 12 bases identical to TRBD2. V lost 1 base to trimming and J lost 3 bases; unmatched junction nucleotides: 14. CDR1 is LGHDT and CDR2 is YNNKEL in the germline V gene (reference sequence). This CDR3 spans 20 amino acids. CDR3 region: CASSQVGRLAGAKETDTQYF. In nucleotides, the CDR3 is TGTGCCAGCAGCCAAGTGGGGCGACTAGCGGGGGCAAAAGAAACAGATACGCAGTATTTT.

This chain joins TRBV9 and TRBJ1-5; D is undetermined. The CDR3 covers 14 residues. The germline V and J ends were trimmed by 0 bases and 6 bases, with 10 bases remaining between them. CDR1 is SGDLS and CDR2 is YYNGEE in the germline V gene. The CDR3 loop reads CASSVGPEGQPQHF. For the CDR3, the DNA is TGTGCCAGCAGCGTAGGGCCGGAGGGTCAGCCCCAGCATTTT.

The J gene is TRBJ2-7, the V gene TRBV6-5; 7 bases align to TRBD1. The CDR3 is 14 residues long. Losses at the gene ends were 5 bases for V and 0 bases for J; bases not matched to a gene: 4. Germline CDR1 reads MNHEY; CDR2 reads SVGAGI. CDR3 nucleotide sequence: TGTGCCAGCAGTAACCGACAGGGCTCCTACGAGCAGTACTTC. This encodes CASSNRQGSYEQYF.

This clone was seen more than once but under ten times. This chain connects TRBV30 to TRBJ1-1, with a possible D match to TRBD1 (5 bases). The CDR3 covers 13 residues. The germline V gene has CDR1 GTSNPN and CDR2 SVGIG (reference sequence). With 3 bases removed from V and 10 bases from J, the gap between germline ends came to 18 bases. In DNA, the CDR3 is TGTGCCTGGAGCGCTGGTGGGGCTCGGAGAGCTTTCTTT. As protein: CAWSAGGARRAFF.

The rearrangement joins TRBV3-1 (or the pseudogene TRBV3-2) to TRBJ1-1, with D unresolved. This CDR3 is 12 amino acids long. V shed 5 bases and J shed 7 bases, with 11 bases lying between them. CDR1 is LGHDT, CDR2 YNNKEL, per germline (reference sequence). CDR3 nucleotide sequence: TGTGCCAGCAGCTATTCCAGGAATGAAGCTTTCTTT. Translated, it gives CASSYSRNEAFF.

The chain couples TRBV7-9 to TRBJ2-5, with a possible D match to TRBD1 (6 bases). Germline V gene data show CDR1 as SEHNR and CDR2 as FQNEAQ (reference sequence). This CDR3 contains 16 residues. Trimming cost V 1 base and J 4 bases, with 16 bases left between them. The CDR3 nucleotides read TGTGCCAGCAGCTTAGGAACAGGGTCCCTCGGAGAGACCCAGTACTTC. This translates into CASSLGTGSLGETQYF.

This clone was seen just once. V and J are TRBV18 and TRBJ1-1, with 11 bases matching TRBD1. The V and J ends lost 6 bases and 5 bases, in that order; junction bases with no gene match: 5. The CDR3 spans 14 residues. The germline V gene encodes CDR1 KGHSH and CDR2 LQKENI. For the CDR3, the DNA is TGTGCCAGCTCCCGGGGACAGGGGGTTACTGAAGCTTTCTTT. Translating it yields CASSRGQGVTEAFF.

This chain joins TRBV6-5 and TRBJ2-4, with 7 positions matching TRBD2. Germline V gives CDR1 MNHEY, CDR2 SVGAGI. The CDR3 runs 12 residues. V lost 7 bases, J lost 5 bases, and 2 bases stayed unmatched. The CDR3 DNA reads TGTGCCAGCATGGGAGGGGAAAACATTCAGTACTTC. Amino acid sequence: CASMGGENIQYF.

The J gene is TRBJ2-3, the V gene TRBV7-2; weak D call: TRBD2 (6 bases). CDR1 SGHTA and CDR2 FQGNSA come from the germline V gene. V was shortened by 5 bases and J by 2 bases, with 17 bases between the two germline ends. The CDR3 has 16 amino acids. The CDR3, as DNA: TGTGCCAGCAGCCTCGTGGAGCGGGCCTTCACAGATACGCAGTATTTT. Protein: CASSLVERAFTDTQYF. The full variable domain, its missing parts supplied by reference TRBV7-2 and TRBJ2-3, is GAGVSQSPSNKVTEKGKDVELRCDPISGHTALYWYRQSLGQGLEFLIYFQGNSAPDKSGLPSDRFSAERTGGSVSTLTIQRTQQEDSAVYLCASSLVERAFTDTQYFGPGTRLTVL.

J is TRBJ2-3 and V is TRBV7-3; 7 bases align to TRBD1. Looked up from germline, CDR1 is SGHTA and CDR2 is FQGTGA. V lost 3 bases, J lost 1 base, and 1 base stayed unmatched. CDR3 length equals 14 residues. The CDR3 nucleotides read TGTGCCAGCAGCTTTGACAGGGGCACAGATACGCAGTATTTT. Its protein product is CASSFDRGTDTQYF.